These 11 T cell receptor beta chains came from one sample sequenced in a study of CD8 T cells in Susac syndrome. When the RNA was reverse transcribed, random hexamers were used with an input of about 0.5 to 1 ug. TCRdb redid the calling of the immunoSEQ multiplex PCR reads with MiXCR, one entry per CDR3 protein. Among about 180,000 distinct CDR3 sequences listed, about 95% were seen once. The sample consisted of CD8+ T cells from PBMCs. The receptor set was obtained from a human donor with multiple sclerosis.

The chain uses TRBV7-9 and TRBJ2-7; 9 nucleotides agree with TRBD2. V lost 6 bases, J lost 0 bases, and 6 bases stayed unmatched. CDR1 and CDR2 from the germline V gene are SEHNR and FQNEAQ (reference sequence). CDR3 size: 15 residues. In nucleotides, the CDR3 is TGTGCCAGCAGTCAAGCGGGGGGTCTCTCCTACGAGCAGTACTTC. As protein: CASSQAGGLSYEQYF.

Here the CDR3 DNA reads TGCAGCGTCACTCTCGATGCTATTCAGTACTTC. It codes for CSVTLDAIQYF. The chain employs TRBV29-1 and TRBJ2-4; D is unclear. This CDR3 comprises 11 residues. Trimming stripped 6 bases from V and 10 bases from J, with 13 bases between. CDR1 SQVTM and CDR2 ANQGSEA come from the germline V gene.

The chain is built from TRBV9 and TRBJ2-1, with TRBD2 matching over 8 bases. The CDR3 contains 15 residues. Germline V gene data show CDR1 as SGDLS and CDR2 as YYNGEE. V shed 4 bases and J 7 bases; nucleotides not matched to a gene: 10. The CDR3 sequence is CASSPPGGVWNEQFF. The CDR3 bases are TGTGCCAGCAGCCCCCCGGGAGGGGTTTGGAATGAGCAGTTCTTC. The full variable domain, in which reference TRBV9 and TRBJ2-1 provide the parts outside the CDR3, is DSGVTQTPKHLITATGQRVTLRCSPRSGDLSVYWYQQSLDQGLQFLIQYYNGEERAKGNILERFSAQQFPDLHSELNLSSLELGDSALYFCASSPPGGVWNEQFFGPGTRLTVL.

The V gene is TRBV12-5, the J gene TRBJ2-1; TRBD2 matches 9 bases. The CDR3 consists of 17 residues. V was pared by 2 bases and J by 4 bases, with 9 bases of the junction left unmatched. Germline CDR1 LGHNT, CDR2 FRNRAP. The CDR3 bases are TGTGCTAGTGGTTTGAACCCGGGACTAGCAGCATACAATGAGCAGTTCTTC. Its protein product is CASGLNPGLAAYNEQFF.

The chain couples TRBV5-1 to TRBJ2-7, with D possibly matching TRBD2 (7 bases). The CDR3 sequence is 14 residues long. The germline V and J ends were trimmed by 4 bases and 3 bases, with 14 bases remaining between them. In germline, CDR1 is SGHRS, CDR2 YFSETQ. CDR3 nucleotide sequence: TGCGCCAGCAGCGCGGGGGCTCCCGGCTACGAGCAGTACTTC. Its translation: CASSAGAPGYEQYF. Using reference TRBV5-1 and TRBJ2-7 for the parts outside the CDR3, the full variable domain is KAGVTQTPRYLIKTRGQQVTLSCSPISGHRSVSWYQQTPGQGLQFLFEYFSETQRNKGNFPGRFSGRQFSNSRSEMNVSTLELGDSALYLCASSAGAPGYEQYFGPGTRLTVT.

This clonotype appeared a single time. This sequence joins TRBV7-2 and TRBJ1-2, with D possibly matching TRBD1 (5 bases). V was shortened by 5 bases and J by 6 bases, with 10 bases between the two germline ends. Per the germline V gene, CDR1 is SGHTA and CDR2 is FQGNSA. The length of the CDR3 is 12 residues. CDR3 sequence: CASSRRVDGYTF. The CDR3 nucleotides are TGTGCCAGCAGCCGCAGGGTGGATGGCTACACCTTC. Looking up the rest from reference TRBV7-2 and TRBJ1-2 gives the full variable domain: GAGVSQSPSNKVTEKGKDVELRCDPISGHTALYWYRQSLGQGLEFLIYFQGNSAPDKSGLPSDRFSAERTGGSVSTLTIQRTQQEDSAVYLCASSRRVDGYTFGSGTRLTVV.

The V and J genes are TRBV20-1 and TRBJ1-2; D is possibly TRBD1 (6 bases). This CDR3 has 14 residues. Trimming stripped 8 bases from V and 2 bases from J, with 18 bases between. Germline CDR1 DFQATT, CDR2 SNEGSKA (reference sequence). CDR3 loop: CSSLPPGVNYGYTF. The CDR3 DNA reads as TGCAGTTCCCTCCCCCCAGGGGTAAACTATGGCTACACCTTC.

The chain carries TRBV5-1 and TRBJ2-7; TRBD1 matches 8 bases. V gave up 3 bases and J gave up 6 bases; unmatched junction bases: 5. CDR1 and CDR2 (germline): SGHRS, YFSETQ. This CDR3 is built from 13 residues. The CDR3 here is CASSSTGGGEQYF. The DNA of the CDR3 is TGCGCCAGCAGCTCTACAGGGGGAGGCGAGCAGTACTTC.

This sequence joins TRBV2 and TRBJ2-3; D is perhaps TRBD2 (6 bases). Germline CDR1 SNHLY, CDR2 FYNNEI. With 4 bases removed from V and 5 bases from J, the gap between germline ends came to 25 bases. The CDR3 is 18 residues long. The CDR3 sequence: CASSVILAGLTRRDTQYF. The CDR3 region has the DNA TGTGCCAGCAGTGTGATTTTGGCGGGGCTCACACGAAGAGATACGCAGTATTTT.

The chain links TRBV13 to TRBJ2-1, with 7 bases identical to TRBD2. Germline CDR1 PRHDT, CDR2 FYEKMQ (reference sequence). The CDR3 runs 13 residues. The ends lost 3 bases at V and 10 bases at J; junction bases unmatched: 6. The CDR3 bases are TGTGCCAGCAGCTTGAGAGGCGGGAGCGAGCAGTTCTTC. This encodes CASSLRGGSEQFF.

The rearrangement joins TRBV15 to TRBJ2-5; D is tentatively TRBD1 or TRBD2 (5 bases each). From germline, CDR1 is LNHNV and CDR2 YYDKDF (reference sequence). Trimming left V 0 bases short and J 4 bases short, with 15 bases between. The CDR3 consists of 16 residues. Here the CDR3 reads CATSRDWRGAGETQYF. The CDR3 DNA reads TGTGCCACCAGCAGAGATTGGCGAGGGGCAGGAGAGACCCAGTACTTC.